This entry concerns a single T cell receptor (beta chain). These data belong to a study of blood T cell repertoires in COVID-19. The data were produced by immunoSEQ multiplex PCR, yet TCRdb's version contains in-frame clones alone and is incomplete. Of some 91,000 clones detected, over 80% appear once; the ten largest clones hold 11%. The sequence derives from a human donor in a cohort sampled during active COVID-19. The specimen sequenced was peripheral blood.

The chain's CDR3 is CASDSGRGTGELFF. As DNA, the CDR3 is TGTGCCAGCGATAGCGGGAGGGGGACCGGGGAGCTGTTTTTT. The chain joins TRBV6-5 to TRBJ2-2; 11 nucleotides match TRBD2. J gave up 5 bases and V 8 bases, and 4 bases lay outside the gene matches. Germline V lookup: CDR1 MNHEY, CDR2 SVGAGI. CDR3 size: 14 residues.